This T cell receptor beta chain is from a study of shared clonotypes between healthy human individuals. Study conclusions and caveats: Estimated richness was generally greater in naive than memory subsets.

There are 13 residues in the CDR3. Germline assignment: CDR1 MNHEY and CDR2 SVGAGI. V was trimmed by 5 bases and J by 4 bases, leaving 11 bases between them. Concerning this clone itself: What it binds is not known.

Assay used: immunoSEQ multiplex PCR; TCRdb lists only in-frame clones, some missing. The sample lists fewer than 1.8 million clones, just under 99% seen once, with about 0.34% in the top ten. The rearrangement links TRBV6-5 to TRBJ1-2; D ambiguous. The sample comprised naive CD4+ T cells sorted from blood. The subset: CD45RA+ positively selected. The TCR comes from a man aged 25-40 years in good health. The CDR3 nucleotides read TGTGCCAGCAGTCTTCAGAGAACCTATGGCTACACCTTC. Residues: CASSLQRTYGYTF.